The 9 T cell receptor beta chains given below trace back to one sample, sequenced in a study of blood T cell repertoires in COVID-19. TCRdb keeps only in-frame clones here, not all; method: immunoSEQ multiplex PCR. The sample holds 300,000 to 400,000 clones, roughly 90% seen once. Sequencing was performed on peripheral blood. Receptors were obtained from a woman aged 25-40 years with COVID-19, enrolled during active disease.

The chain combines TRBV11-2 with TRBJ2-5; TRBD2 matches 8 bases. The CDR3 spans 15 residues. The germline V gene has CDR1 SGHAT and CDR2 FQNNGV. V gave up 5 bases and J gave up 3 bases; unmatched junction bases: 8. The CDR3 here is CASSPLLSGEETQYF. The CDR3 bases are TGTGCCAGCAGCCCATTGCTTAGCGGGGAAGAGACCCAGTACTTC.

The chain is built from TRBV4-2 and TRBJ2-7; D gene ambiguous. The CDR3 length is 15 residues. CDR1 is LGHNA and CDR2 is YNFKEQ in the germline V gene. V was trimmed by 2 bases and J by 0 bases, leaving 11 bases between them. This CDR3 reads CASSQYSASSYEQYF. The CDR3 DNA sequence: TGTGCCAGCAGCCAATACTCAGCTAGCTCCTACGAGCAGTACTTC.

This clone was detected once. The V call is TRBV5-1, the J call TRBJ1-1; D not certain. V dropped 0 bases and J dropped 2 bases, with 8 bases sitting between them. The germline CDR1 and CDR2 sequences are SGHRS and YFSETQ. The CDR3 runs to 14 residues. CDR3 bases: TGCGCCAGCAGCTTGGAGGCGGTCAACACTGAAGCTTTCTTT. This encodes CASSLEAVNTEAFF.

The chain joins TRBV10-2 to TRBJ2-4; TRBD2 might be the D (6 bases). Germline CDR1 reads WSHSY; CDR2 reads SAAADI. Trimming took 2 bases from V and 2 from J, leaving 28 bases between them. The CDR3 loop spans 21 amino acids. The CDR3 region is CASSERRDAGSWPYPKNIQYF. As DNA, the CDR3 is TGCGCCAGCAGTGAGAGGAGGGACGCTGGGTCATGGCCTTACCCCAAAAACATTCAGTACTTC.

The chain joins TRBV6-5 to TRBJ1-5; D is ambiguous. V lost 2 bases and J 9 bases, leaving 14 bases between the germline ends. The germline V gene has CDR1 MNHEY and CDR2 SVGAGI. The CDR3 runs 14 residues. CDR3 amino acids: CASSYKPGNGPQHF. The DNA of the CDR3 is TGTGCCAGCAGTTACAAACCGGGTAACGGGCCCCAGCATTTT.

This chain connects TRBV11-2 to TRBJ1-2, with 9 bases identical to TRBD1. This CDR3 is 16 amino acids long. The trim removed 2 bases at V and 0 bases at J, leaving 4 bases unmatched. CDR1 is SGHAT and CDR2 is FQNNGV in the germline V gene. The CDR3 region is CASSLIQGASNYGYTF. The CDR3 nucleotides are TGTGCCAGCAGCTTAATACAGGGGGCTTCTAACTATGGCTACACCTTC.

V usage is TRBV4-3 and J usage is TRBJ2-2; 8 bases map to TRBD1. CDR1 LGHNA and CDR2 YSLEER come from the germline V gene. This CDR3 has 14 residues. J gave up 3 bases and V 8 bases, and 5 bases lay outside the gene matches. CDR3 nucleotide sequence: TGCGCCAGCGCGACAGGGGAGGACACCGGGGAGCTGTTTTTT. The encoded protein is CASATGEDTGELFF.

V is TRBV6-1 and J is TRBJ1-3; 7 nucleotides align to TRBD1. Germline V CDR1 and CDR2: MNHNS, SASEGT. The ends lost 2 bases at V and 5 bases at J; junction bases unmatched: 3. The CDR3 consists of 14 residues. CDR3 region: CASSESGGRNTIYF. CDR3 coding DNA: TGTGCCAGCAGTGAATCAGGGGGAAGAAACACCATATATTTT.

Here the CDR3 DNA reads TGTGCCAGCAGCCAAGACCGCAACACCCACTATGGCTACACCTTC. Protein product: CASSQDRNTHYGYTF. V is TRBV3-1 (or the pseudogene TRBV3-2) and J is TRBJ1-2; D remains unclear. Germline CDR1 reads LGHDT; CDR2 reads YNNKEL (reference sequence). V was pared by 0 bases and J by 3 bases, with 11 bases between. The CDR3 contains 15 residues.